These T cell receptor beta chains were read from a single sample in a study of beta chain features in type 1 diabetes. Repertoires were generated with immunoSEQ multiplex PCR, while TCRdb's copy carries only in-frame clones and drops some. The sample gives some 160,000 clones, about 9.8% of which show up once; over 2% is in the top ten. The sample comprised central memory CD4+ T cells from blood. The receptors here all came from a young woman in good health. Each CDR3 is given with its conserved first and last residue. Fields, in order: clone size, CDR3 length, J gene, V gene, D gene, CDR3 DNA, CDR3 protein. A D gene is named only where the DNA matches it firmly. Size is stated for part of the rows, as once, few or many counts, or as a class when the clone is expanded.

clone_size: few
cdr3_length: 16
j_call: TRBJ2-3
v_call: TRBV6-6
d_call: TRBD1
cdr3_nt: TGTGCCAGCATCCATCGGGGACAGGGGGGCACAGATACGCAGTATTTT
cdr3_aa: CASIHRGQGGTDTQYF

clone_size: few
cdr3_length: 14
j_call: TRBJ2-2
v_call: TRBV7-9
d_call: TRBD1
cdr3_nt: TGTGCCAGCAGCTTAGGGACAGGAGCCGGGGAGCTGTTTTTT
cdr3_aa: CASSLGTGAGELFF

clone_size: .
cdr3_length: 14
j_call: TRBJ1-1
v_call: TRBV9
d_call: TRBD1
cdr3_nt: TGTGCCAGCAGTAAAGGGACAGGGGGCTCTGAAGCTTTCTTT
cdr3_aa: CASSKGTGGSEAFF

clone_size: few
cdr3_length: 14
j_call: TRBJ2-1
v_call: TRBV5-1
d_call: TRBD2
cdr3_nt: TGCGCCAGCATGGGGGCTAGCGGGAAAAATGAGCAGTTCTTC
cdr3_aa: CASMGASGKNEQFF

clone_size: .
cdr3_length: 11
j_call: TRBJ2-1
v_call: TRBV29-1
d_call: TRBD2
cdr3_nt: TGCAGCGCCGGGAGGAACAATGAGCAGTTCTTC
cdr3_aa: CSAGRNNEQFF

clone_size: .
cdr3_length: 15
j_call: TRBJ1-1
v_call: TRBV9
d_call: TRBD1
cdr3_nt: TGTGCCAGCAGCGTCGGACAGGGCACGCACACTGAAGCTTTCTTT
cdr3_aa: CASSVGQGTHTEAFF

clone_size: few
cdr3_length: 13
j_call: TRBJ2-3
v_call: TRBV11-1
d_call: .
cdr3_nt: TGTGCCAGCAGCTTGGAGTTTACGGATACGCAGTATTTT
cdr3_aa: CASSLEFTDTQYF

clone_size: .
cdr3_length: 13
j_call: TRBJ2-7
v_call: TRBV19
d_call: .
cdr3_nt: TGTGCCAGTAGTATTTCAGGGGTGGGCGAGCAGTACTTC
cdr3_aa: CASSISGVGEQYF

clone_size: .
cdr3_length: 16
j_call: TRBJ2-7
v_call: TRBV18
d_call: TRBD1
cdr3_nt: TGTGCCAGCTCACCACCGGGACAGGGGGCCTCCTACGAGCAGTACTTC
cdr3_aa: CASSPPGQGASYEQYF

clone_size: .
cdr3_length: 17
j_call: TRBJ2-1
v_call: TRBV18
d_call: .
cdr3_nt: TGTGCCAGCTCACCAAGGACTTCCTCGAGCTCCTACAATGAGCAGTTCTTC
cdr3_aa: CASSPRTSSSSYNEQFF

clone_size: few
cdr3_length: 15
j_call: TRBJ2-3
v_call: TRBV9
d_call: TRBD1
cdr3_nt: TGTGCCAGCAGCCCCGACAGGGGAAGCACAGATACGCAGTATTTT
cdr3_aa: CASSPDRGSTDTQYF

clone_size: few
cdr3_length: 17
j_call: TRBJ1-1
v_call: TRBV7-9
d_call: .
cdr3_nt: TGTGCCAGCAGCTCGCTTTACACAGGGTATTGGGACACTGAAGCTTTCTTT
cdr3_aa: CASSSLYTGYWDTEAFF

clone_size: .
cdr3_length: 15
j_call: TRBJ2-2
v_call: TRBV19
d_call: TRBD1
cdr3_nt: TGTGCCAGTCTCGCCGGGACAGGGGAAACCGGGGAGCTGTTTTTT
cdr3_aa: CASLAGTGETGELFF

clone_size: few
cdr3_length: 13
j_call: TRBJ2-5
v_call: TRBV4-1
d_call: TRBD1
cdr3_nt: TGCGCCAGCAGCCAGGACAGGGGCGAGACCCAGTACTTC
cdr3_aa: CASSQDRGETQYF

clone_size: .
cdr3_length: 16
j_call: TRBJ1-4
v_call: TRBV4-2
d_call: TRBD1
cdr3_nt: TGTGCCAGCAGCCAAGAAATGACAGGGGGCACTGAAAAACTGTTTTTT
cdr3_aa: CASSQEMTGGTEKLFF

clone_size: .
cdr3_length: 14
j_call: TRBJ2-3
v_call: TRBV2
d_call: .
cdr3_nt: TGTGCCAGCAGTAGCATCCATGGCACAGATACGCAGTATTTT
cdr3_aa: CASSSIHGTDTQYF

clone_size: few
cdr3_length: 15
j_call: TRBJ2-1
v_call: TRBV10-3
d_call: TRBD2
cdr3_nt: TGTGCCATCGGCGTTATAGCGGGGGGTGACAATGAGCAGTTCTTC
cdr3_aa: CAIGVIAGGDNEQFF

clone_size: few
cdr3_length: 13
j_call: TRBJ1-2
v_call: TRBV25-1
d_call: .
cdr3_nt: TGTGCCAGCAGTGAATTCGCGGCTGGTGGCTACACCTTC
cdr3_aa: CASSEFAAGGYTF

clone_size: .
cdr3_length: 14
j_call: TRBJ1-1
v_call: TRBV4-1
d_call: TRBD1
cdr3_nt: TGCGCCAGCAGCCGTACCGGGACAGGTGTTGAAGCTTTCTTT
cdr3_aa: CASSRTGTGVEAFF

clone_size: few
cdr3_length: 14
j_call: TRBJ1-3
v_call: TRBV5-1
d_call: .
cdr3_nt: TGCGCCAGCTCCCCGATGGGGCGAAGAAACACCATATATTTT
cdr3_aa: CASSPMGRRNTIYF

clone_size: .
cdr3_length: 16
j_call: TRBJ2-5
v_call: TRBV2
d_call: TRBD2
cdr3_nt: TGTGCCAGCAGTCCCGGGACTAGCGGGGGGGAAGAGACCCAGTACTTC
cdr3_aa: CASSPGTSGGEETQYF

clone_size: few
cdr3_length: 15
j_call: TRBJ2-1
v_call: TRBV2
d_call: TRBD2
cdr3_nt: TGTGCCAGCGCGGACGCGGGGGGGGGTTACAATGAGCAGTTCTTC
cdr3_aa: CASADAGGGYNEQFF

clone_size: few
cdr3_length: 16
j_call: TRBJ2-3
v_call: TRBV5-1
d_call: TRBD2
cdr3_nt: TGCGCCAGCAGACCGACAGCGGGAGGCACGGCAGATACGCAGTATTTT
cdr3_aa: CASRPTAGGTADTQYF

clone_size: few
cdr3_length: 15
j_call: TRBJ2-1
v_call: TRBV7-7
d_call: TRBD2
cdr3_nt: TGTGCTAGCAGCCTGGGACTAGCGGGCAGGGGTGAGCAGTTCTTC
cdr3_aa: CASSLGLAGRGEQFF

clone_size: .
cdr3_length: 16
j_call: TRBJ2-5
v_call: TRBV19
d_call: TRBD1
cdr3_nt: TGTGCCAGTAGTATGGCGGGACAGGGGATTCAAGAGACCCAGTACTTC
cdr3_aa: CASSMAGQGIQETQYF

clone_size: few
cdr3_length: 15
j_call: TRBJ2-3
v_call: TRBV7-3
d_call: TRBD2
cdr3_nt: TGTGCCAGCAGCCCGACGGGACTAGAGCAGGATACGCAGTATTTT
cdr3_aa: CASSPTGLEQDTQYF

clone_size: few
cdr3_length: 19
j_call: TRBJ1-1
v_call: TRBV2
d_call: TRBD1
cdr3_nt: TGTGCCAGCAGTGTTGGGCGCCGAAGGGACAGGGGGCTGGAGACTGAAGCTTTCTTT
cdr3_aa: CASSVGRRRDRGLETEAFF

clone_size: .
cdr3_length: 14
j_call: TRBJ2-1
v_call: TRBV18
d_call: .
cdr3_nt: TGTGCCAGCTCACCACGTGTCGGAGGGAATGAGCAGTTCTTC
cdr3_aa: CASSPRVGGNEQFF

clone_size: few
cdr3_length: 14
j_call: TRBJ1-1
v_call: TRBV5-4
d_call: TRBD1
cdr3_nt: TGTGCCAGCAGCGTCGACAGGGGGCAAAGGGGAGCTTTCTTT
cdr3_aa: CASSVDRGQRGAFF

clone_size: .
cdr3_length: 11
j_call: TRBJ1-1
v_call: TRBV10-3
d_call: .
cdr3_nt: TGTGCCATCAGGACAAACACTGAAGCTTTCTTT
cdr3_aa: CAIRTNTEAFF

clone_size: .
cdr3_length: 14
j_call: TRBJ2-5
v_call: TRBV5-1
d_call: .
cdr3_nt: TGCGCCAGCAGCCCTGGAGCCTCGAGGGAGACCCAGTACTTC
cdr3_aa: CASSPGASRETQYF

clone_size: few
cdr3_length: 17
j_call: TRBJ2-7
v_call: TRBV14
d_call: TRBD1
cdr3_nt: TGTGCCAGCAGCCAAACTGGACAGGGAACTAGCTCCTACGAGCAGTACTTC
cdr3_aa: CASSQTGQGTSSYEQYF

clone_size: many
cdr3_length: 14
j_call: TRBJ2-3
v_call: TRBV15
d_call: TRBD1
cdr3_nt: TGTGCCACCAGCAGGGACAGGGGAAAAGATACGCAGTATTTT
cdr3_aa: CATSRDRGKDTQYF

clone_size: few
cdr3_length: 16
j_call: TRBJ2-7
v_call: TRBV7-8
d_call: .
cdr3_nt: TGTGCCAGCAGCTTAGGGCCCGGGGTGGGTTCCTACGAGCAGTACTTC
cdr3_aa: CASSLGPGVGSYEQYF

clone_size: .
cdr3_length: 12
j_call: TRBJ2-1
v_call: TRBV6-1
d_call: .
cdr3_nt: TGTGCCAGCAGTTCCTTTAGAGATGAGCAGTTCTTC
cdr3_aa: CASSSFRDEQFF

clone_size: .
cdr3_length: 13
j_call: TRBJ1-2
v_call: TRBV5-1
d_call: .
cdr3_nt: TGCGCCAGCAGCTCAGGGGTTCACTATGGCTACACCTTC
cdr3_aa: CASSSGVHYGYTF

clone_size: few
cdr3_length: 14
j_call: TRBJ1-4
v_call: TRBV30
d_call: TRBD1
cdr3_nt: TGTGCCTGGAGTGGACAGGGCCCTAATGAAAAACTGTTTTTT
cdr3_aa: CAWSGQGPNEKLFF

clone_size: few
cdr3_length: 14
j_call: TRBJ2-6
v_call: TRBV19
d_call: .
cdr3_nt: TGTGCCAGTAGGACTACTGCTGGGGCCAACGTCCTGACTTTC
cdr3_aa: CASRTTAGANVLTF

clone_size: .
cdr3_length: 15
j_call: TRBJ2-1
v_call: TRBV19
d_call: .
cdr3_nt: TGTGCCAGTAGTATAGCCGGAGGTTCCTACAATGAGCAGTTCTTC
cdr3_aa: CASSIAGGSYNEQFF

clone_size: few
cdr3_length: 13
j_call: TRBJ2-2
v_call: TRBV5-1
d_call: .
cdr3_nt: TGCGCCAGCAGCGTACAGGGTTCCGGGGAGCTGTTTTTT
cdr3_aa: CASSVQGSGELFF

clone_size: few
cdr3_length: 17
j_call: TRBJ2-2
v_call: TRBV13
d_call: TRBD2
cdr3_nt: TGTGCCAGCAGCTCGGGACTAGCGGGGGGGCCTGCCGGGGAGCTGTTTTTT
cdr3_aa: CASSSGLAGGPAGELFF

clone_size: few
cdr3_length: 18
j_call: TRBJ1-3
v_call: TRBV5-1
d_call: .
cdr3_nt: TGCGCCAGCAGCTGGACGGGACACGGCGCCTCCTCTGGAAACACCATATATTTT
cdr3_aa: CASSWTGHGASSGNTIYF

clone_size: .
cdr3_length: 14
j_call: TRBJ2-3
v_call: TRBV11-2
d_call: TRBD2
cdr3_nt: TGTGCCAGCAGCTCCAGCGGGAGGTCAGATACGCAGTATTTT
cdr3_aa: CASSSSGRSDTQYF

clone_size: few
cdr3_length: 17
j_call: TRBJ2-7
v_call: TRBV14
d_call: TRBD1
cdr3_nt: TGTGCCAGCAGCCGCTTTAATTCCGGGACAGGGAACTACGAGCAGTACTTC
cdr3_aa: CASSRFNSGTGNYEQYF

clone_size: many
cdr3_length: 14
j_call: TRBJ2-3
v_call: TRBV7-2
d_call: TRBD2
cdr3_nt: TGTGCCAGCCGTACTAGCGCCGGCACAGATACGCAGTATTTT
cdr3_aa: CASRTSAGTDTQYF

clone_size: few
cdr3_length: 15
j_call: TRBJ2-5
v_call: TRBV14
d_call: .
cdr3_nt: TGTGCCAGCAGCCGGAAACTAGGAGACCAAGAGACCCAGTACTTC
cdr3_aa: CASSRKLGDQETQYF

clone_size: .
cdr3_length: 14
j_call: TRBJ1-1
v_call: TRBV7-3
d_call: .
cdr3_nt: TGTGCCAGCAGCACGAGGGGCGGGGAGACTGAAGCTTTCTTT
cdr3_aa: CASSTRGGETEAFF

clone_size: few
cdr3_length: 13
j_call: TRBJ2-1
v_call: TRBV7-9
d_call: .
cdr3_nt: TGTGCCAGCAGCTTAGTAAGCCAGGGTGAGCAGTTCTTC
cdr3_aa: CASSLVSQGEQFF

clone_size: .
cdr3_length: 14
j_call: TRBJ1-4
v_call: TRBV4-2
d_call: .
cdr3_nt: TGTGCCAGCAGGTCCGGGACTCAAGGCGAAAAACTGTTTTTT
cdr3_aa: CASRSGTQGEKLFF

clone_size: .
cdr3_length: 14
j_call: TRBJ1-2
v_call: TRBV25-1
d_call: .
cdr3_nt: TGTGCCAGCAGTGATCAGGGGACACTCTATGGCTACACCTTC
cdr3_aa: CASSDQGTLYGYTF

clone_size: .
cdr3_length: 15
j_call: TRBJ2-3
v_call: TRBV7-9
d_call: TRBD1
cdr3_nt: TGTGCCAGCAGCTTAGCGGACAGGCGCACAGATACGCAGTATTTT
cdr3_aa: CASSLADRRTDTQYF

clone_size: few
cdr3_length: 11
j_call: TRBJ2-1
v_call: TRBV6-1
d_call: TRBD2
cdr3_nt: TGTGCCAGCTTACTAGCGGGAGTGCAGTTCTTC
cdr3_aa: CASLLAGVQFF

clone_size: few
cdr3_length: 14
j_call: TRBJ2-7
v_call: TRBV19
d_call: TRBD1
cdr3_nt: TGTGCCAGTAGTAATACAGGGGTAGGGTACGAGCAGTACTTC
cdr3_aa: CASSNTGVGYEQYF

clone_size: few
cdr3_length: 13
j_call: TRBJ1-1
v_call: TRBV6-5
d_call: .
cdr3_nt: TGTGCCATCACATCCTCGGGGGAGTCTGAAGCTTTCTTT
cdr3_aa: CAITSSGESEAFF

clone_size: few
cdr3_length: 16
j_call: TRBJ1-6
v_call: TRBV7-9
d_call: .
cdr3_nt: TGTGCCAGCAGACCAGATCGGGGCTCCTATAATTCACCCCTCCACTTT
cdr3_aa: CASRPDRGSYNSPLHF

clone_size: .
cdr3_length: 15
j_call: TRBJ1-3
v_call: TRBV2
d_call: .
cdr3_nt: TGTGCCAGCAGCTTCGTCGGGGTGTCAGGAAACACCATATATTTT
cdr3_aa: CASSFVGVSGNTIYF

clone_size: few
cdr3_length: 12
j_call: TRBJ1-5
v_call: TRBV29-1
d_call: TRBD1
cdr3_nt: TGCAGCGTACGACAGGGGGATCAGCCCCAGCATTTT
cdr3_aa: CSVRQGDQPQHF

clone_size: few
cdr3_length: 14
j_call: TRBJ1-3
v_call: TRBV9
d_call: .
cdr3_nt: TGTGCCAGCAGCGTAGAGGGGTCTGGAAACACCATATATTTT
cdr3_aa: CASSVEGSGNTIYF

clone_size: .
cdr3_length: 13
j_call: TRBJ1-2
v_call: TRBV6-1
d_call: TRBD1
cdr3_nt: TGTGCCAGCAAGGGACAGGGACGAGATGGCTACACCTTC
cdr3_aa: CASKGQGRDGYTF